Shown below are 16 T cell receptor beta chains from a single sample sequenced in a study of blood T cells in healthy people across ages. With a J-beta primer mix and a sample-barcoded 5' primer, a second PCR ran roughly 6 to 12 cycles. From the 5' RACE reads, TCRdb called clonotypes with MiXCR, one entry per CDR3 protein. The data contain about 1 million distinct CDR3 sequences, less than 50% of them seen just once; the ten biggest clones take up approximately 17%. The specimen sequenced was blood. These receptor sequences come from a woman aged 55-69 years in good health.

This clonotype was recorded a few times. This rearrangement joins TRBV27 to TRBJ2-3; D possibly corresponds to TRBD1 (6 bases). V was pared by 5 bases and J by 6 bases, with 12 bases between. Germline V gene data show CDR1 as MNHEY and CDR2 as SMNVEV (reference sequence). The CDR3 covers 13 residues. CDR3: CASSTHRADTQYF. CDR3 nucleotide sequence: TGTGCCAGCAGTACCCACAGGGCTGATACGCAGTATTTT.

The V call is TRBV27, the J call TRBJ2-1; perhaps TRBD2 as D (5 bases). This CDR3 has 16 amino acids. V was shortened by 6 bases and J by 0 bases, with 15 bases between the two germline ends. CDR1 MNHEY and CDR2 SMNVEV come from the germline V gene (reference sequence). The CDR3 loop reads CASSGKADYSYNEQFF. CDR3 coding DNA: TGTGCCAGCAGCGGCAAAGCAGACTACTCCTACAATGAGCAGTTCTTC.

Written as DNA, the CDR3 is TGTGCCAGCAGCCCCGGGGGGCGGGAGAGTACGGAGCAGTTCTTC. This sequence encodes CASSPGGRESTEQFF. The chain joins TRBV7-9 to TRBJ2-1, with a tentative D call TRBD2 (7 bases). The germline V gene has CDR1 SEHNR and CDR2 FQNEAQ (reference sequence). With 5 bases removed from V and 10 bases from J, the gap between germline ends came to 21 bases. This CDR3 is built from 15 residues.

As concerns this clonotype: The CDR3 end shows no conserved phenylalanine or tryptophan, and so a read error is likely. The chain is built from TRBV5-5 and TRBJ2-7, with D uncertain. Germline values: CDR1 SGHKS, CDR2 YYEKEE (reference sequence). Trimming cost V 2 bases and J 0 bases, with 9 bases left between them. The CDR3 is 14 residues long. The CDR3 reads CASSFHTASYEQYL. DNA for the CDR3: TGTGCCAGCAGCTTTCACACTGCCTCCTACGAGCAGTACCTC.

This clonotype was picked up many times. The rearrangement joins TRBV29-1 to TRBJ2-7; possibly TRBD1 or TRBD2 for D (6 bases each). Deletions cut 4 bases from V and 0 bases from J, with 10 bases between. The CDR3 spans 13 residues. Germline V CDR1 and CDR2: SQVTM, ANQGSEA. The CDR3, as DNA: TGCAGCGTTGGATCGGGGGCCTCCTACGAGCAGTACTTC. Its protein product is CSVGSGASYEQYF.

With respect to this clonotype: This sequence may be a read error, since a much larger clone differs from it by one base. The chain carries TRBV27 and TRBJ2-5; D gene unclear. The end of the DNA aligns better with TRBJ2-7, so the J call may be wrong. The germline V gene encodes CDR1 MNHEY and CDR2 SMNVEV (reference sequence). The CDR3 is 14 amino acids. The CDR3 region has the DNA TGTGCCAGCAGTTTAGCCAGGTTCTCCTACGAGCAGTACTTC. This translates into CASSLARFSYEQYF.

This clonotype was observed many times. The chain recombines TRBV12-3 or TRBV12-4 with TRBJ2-7; D is unresolved. V lost 1 base to trimming and J lost 4 bases, with 8 bases between them. The CDR3 length is 13 residues. CDR3 loop: CASSLGLGYEQYF. The CDR3 nucleotides are TGTGCCAGCAGTTTAGGTTTGGGATACGAGCAGTACTTC.

The gene calls are TRBV7-2 and TRBJ2-5; D remains unclear. CDR1 is SGHTA and CDR2 is FQGNSA in the germline V gene. V was trimmed by 1 base and J by 1 base, leaving 16 bases between them. The CDR3 contains 17 residues. CDR3 region: CASSLGPVTLSQETQYF. The DNA for the CDR3 is TGTGCCAGCAGCTTAGGCCCAGTGACACTTTCCCAAGAGACCCAGTACTTC.

This chain connects TRBV9 to TRBJ2-7, with TRBD1 matching over 8 bases. The J call may not be correct, given that the DNA end is closer to TRBJ2-5. The CDR3 totals 14 residues. The germline CDR1 and CDR2 sequences are SGDLS and YYNGEE. CDR3 sequence: CASSANTGGETQYF. The CDR3 DNA reads as TGTGCCAGCAGCGCCAATACAGGGGGAGAGACCCAGTACTTC.

The count of this clonotype is one. The J gene is TRBJ2-2, the V gene TRBV7-6, with TRBD1 identical over 9 bases. Germline-derived CDR1 and CDR2 are SGHVS and FNYEAQ. The CDR3 loop spans 19 amino acids. J lost 4 bases, V lost 2 bases, and 14 bases had no gene match. CDR3 loop: CASSLLGPLPGQGTGELFF. CDR3 in DNA: TGTGCCAGCAGCTTATTAGGCCCGCTACCGGGACAGGGCACCGGGGAGCTGTTTTTT.

The chain employs TRBV30 and TRBJ1-1; TRBD1 agrees at 7 bases. This CDR3 region has 16 residues. Trimming removed 3 bases from V and 2 bases from J; junction bases left unmatched: 12. CDR1 and CDR2 (germline): GTSNPN, SVGIG (reference sequence). The CDR3 loop is CAWSEKRTGGNTEAFF. As DNA, the CDR3 is TGTGCCTGGAGCGAAAAACGGACAGGCGGAAACACTGAAGCTTTCTTT.

The CDR3 region has the DNA TGTGCCAGCAGCTTAGCGACACCCGAGCAGTACTTC. This gives the protein CASSLATPEQYF. The chain carries TRBV7-9 and TRBJ2-5; D is undetermined. Gene TRBJ2-7 matches the end of the DNA better, so the J call may be wrong. CDR1 SEHNR and CDR2 FQNEAQ come from the germline V gene (reference sequence). The CDR3 contains 12 residues.

This clonotype was observed at least ten times. An end of the junction differs from the germline gene, which may be a read error. V is TRBV29-1 and J is TRBJ2-5; unclear D gene. Germline-derived CDR1 and CDR2 are SQVTM and ANQGSEA. The CDR3 is 13 amino acids. The CDR3 sequence: CSGERAGQGTQYF. CDR3 nucleotides: TGCAGCGGTGAACGGGCCGGTCAAGGGACCCAGTACTTC.

The gene calls are TRBV29-1 and TRBJ1-2, with D unclear. The V gene lost 3 bases and the J gene lost 3 bases, with 14 bases spanning the gap. The germline CDR1 and CDR2 sequences are SQVTM and ANQGSEA. The CDR3 covers 14 residues. The CDR3 bases are TGCAGCGTTGACCCGGGTCTTCAATACTATGGCTACACCTTC. Residues: CSVDPGLQYYGYTF.

The rearrangement joins TRBV20-1 to TRBJ1-2; 10 bases align to TRBD1. V was clipped by 3 bases and J by 2 bases; unmatched bases: 3. The CDR3 has 14 amino acids. Looked up from germline, CDR1 is DFQATT and CDR2 is SNEGSKA (reference sequence). In DNA, the CDR3 is TGCAGTGCTAGGGACAGGGGGTGGAACTATGGCTACACCTTC. This encodes CSARDRGWNYGYTF.

The chain joins TRBV20-1 to TRBJ2-3, with D tentatively TRBD2 (6 bases). The V gene's germline CDR1 is DFQATT and CDR2 SNEGSKA (reference sequence). This CDR3 contains 15 residues. Trimming removed 3 bases at V and 4 bases at J, with 17 bases between. Here the CDR3 DNA reads TGCAGTGCTAGTCCCGTCGCGGGAATCTCAGATACGCAGTATTTT. This codes for CSASPVAGISDTQYF.